The following is a TCR beta chain sequence with its context. In the source study's methods: The authors estimated nucleated cell counts from reference gene primer amplification. Produced via immunoSEQ multiplex PCR; TCRdb's table is partial and in-frame only. V, J and clone size derive from that table, while D and trimming were established from the DNA sequence. This table has roughly 50,000 clones, approximately 88% appearing once. V was clipped by 4 bases and J by 7 bases, with 20 bases between them. Germline V gene data show CDR1 as LGHNA and CDR2 as YNFKEQ. The CDR3 consists of 16 residues. The data derive from a study of blood T cell repertoires in COVID-19. Across the whole study: Collection of acute and convalescent COVID-19 samples took place in the United States, Italy and Spain. The analysed material was cDNA or gDNA that came from T cells, B-cell-depleted T cells, or PBMCs.

The chain has TRBV4-2 and TRBJ1-5; D gene uncertain. The sample taken for sequencing was peripheral blood. This receptor was taken from a man between 65 and 85 years old with acute or convalescent COVID-19. The CDR3 nucleotides are TGTGCCAGCAGCCCCTTCGACGGAGAAGGTTACCAGCCCCAGCATTTT. Its protein is CASSPFDGEGYQPQHF.